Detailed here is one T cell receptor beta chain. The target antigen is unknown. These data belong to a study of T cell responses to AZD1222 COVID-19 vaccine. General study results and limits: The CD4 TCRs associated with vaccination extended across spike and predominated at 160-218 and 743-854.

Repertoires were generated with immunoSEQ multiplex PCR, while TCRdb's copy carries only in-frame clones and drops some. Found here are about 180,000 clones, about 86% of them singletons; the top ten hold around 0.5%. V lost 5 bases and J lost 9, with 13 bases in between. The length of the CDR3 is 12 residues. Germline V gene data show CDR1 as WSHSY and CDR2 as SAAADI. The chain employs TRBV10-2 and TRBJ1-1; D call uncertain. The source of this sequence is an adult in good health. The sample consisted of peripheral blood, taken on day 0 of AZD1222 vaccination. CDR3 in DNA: TGCGCCAGCAGTCCACAGCAAAATAAAGCTTTCTTT. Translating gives CASSPQQNKAFF.